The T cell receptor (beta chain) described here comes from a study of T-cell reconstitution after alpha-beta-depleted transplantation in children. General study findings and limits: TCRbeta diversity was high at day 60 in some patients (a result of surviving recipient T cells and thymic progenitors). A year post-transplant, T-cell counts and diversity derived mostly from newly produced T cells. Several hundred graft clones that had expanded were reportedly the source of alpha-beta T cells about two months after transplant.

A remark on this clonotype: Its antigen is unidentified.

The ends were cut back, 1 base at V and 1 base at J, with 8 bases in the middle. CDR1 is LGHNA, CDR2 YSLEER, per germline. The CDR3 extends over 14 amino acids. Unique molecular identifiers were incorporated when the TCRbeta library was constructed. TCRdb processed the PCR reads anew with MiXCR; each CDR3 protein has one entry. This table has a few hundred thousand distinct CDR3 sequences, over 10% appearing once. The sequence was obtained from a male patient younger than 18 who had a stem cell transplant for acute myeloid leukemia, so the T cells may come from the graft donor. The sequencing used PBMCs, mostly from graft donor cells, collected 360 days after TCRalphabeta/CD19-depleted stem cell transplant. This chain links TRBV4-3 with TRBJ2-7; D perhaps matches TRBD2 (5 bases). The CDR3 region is CASSQGLTSYEQYF. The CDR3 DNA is TGCGCCAGCAGCCAAGGACTAACGTCCTACGAGCAGTACTTC.